Described below is a single TCR beta chain sequence and its context. This sample is part of a study of OX40 agonist ivuxolimab in advanced cancers. The germline V gene has CDR1 SGHDN and CDR2 FVKESK. The V gene lost 2 bases and the J gene lost 0 bases, with 11 bases spanning the gap. There are 17 residues in the CDR3. The table came from immunoSEQ multiplex PCR; TCRdb's copy has only in-frame clones and leaves some out. The data show 90,000 to 120,000 clones, under 95% seen once. The sample consisted of CD4+ or CD8+ T cells sorted from blood, taken in a trial of the OX40 agonist ivuxolimab. V usage is TRBV14 and J usage is TRBJ1-6, with unresolved D. This clonotype was sampled from an adult with an advanced solid tumor such as melanoma, head and neck, liver or kidney cancer. CDR3 coding DNA: TGTGCCAGCAGCCAACTGGCGGGGAGCTCCTATAATTCACCCCTCCACTTT. Its protein product is CASSQLAGSSYNSPLHF.